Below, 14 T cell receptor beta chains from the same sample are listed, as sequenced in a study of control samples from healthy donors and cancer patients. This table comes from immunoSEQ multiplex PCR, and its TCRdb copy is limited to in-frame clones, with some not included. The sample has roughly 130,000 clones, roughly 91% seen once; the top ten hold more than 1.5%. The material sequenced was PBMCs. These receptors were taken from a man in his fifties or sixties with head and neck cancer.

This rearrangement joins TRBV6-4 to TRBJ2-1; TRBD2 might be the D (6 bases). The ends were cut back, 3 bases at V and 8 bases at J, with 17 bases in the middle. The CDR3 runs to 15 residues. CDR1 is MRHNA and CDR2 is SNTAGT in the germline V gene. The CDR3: CASSEEGSPIDEQFF. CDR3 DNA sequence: TGTGCCAGCAGTGAGGAGGGCAGTCCAATTGATGAGCAGTTCTTC.

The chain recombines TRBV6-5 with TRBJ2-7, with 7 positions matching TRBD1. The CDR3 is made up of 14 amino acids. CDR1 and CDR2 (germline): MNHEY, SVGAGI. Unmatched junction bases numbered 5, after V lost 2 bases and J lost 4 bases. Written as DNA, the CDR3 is TGTGCCAGCAGTTACAGGACAGGCAGATACGAGCAGTACTTC. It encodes CASSYRTGRYEQYF.

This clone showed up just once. For the CDR3, the DNA is TGTGCCTGGAGCGGACTAGCGGGGGCCTACACCGGGGAGCTGTTTTTT. It codes for CAWSGLAGAYTGELFF. The chain is built from TRBV30 and TRBJ2-2; the match to TRBD2 covers 13 bases. The CDR3 length is 16 residues. With 3 bases clipped from V and 3 bases from J, the junction kept 4 bases outside the gene matches. Germline CDR1 GTSNPN, CDR2 SVGIG (reference sequence).

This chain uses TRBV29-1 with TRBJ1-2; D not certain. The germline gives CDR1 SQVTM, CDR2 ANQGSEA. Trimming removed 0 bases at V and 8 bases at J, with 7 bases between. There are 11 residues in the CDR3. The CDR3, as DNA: TGCAGCGTTGAAGATCCCGGGGGCTACACCTTC. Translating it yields CSVEDPGGYTF.

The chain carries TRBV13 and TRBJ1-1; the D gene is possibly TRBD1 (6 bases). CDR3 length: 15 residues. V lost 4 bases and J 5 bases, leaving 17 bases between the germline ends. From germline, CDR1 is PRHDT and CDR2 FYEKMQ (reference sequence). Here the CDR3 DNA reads TGTGCCAGCAGCTCCCCTGGCAGGGGAGGGACTGAAGCTTTCTTT. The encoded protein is CASSSPGRGGTEAFF.

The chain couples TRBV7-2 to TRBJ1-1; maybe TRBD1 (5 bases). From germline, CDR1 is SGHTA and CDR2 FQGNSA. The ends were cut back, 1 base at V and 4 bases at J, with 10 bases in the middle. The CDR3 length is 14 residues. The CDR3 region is CASSLGGGGTEAFF. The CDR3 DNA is TGTGCCAGCAGCTTAGGGGGGGGAGGCACTGAAGCTTTCTTT.

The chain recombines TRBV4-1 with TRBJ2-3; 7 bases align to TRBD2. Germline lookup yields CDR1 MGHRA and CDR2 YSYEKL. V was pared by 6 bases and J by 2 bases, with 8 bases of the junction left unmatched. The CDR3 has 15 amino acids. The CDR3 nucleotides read TGCGCCAGCAGGGCCAGCGGGGCTCCCACAGATACGCAGTATTTT. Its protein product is CASRASGAPTDTQYF.

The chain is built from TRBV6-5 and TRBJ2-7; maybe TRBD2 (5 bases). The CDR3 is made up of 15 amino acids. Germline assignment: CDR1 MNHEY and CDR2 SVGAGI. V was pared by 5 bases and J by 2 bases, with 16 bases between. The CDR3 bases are TGTGCCAGCAGTAAGGATCGAGGGCGAGCCTACGAGCAGTACTTC. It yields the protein CASSKDRGRAYEQYF.

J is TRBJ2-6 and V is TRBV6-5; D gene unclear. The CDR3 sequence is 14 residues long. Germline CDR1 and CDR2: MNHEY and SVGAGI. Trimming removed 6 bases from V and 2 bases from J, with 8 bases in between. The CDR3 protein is CASRHAAGANVLTF. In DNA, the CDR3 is TGTGCCAGCAGACATGCCGCTGGGGCCAACGTCCTGACTTTC.

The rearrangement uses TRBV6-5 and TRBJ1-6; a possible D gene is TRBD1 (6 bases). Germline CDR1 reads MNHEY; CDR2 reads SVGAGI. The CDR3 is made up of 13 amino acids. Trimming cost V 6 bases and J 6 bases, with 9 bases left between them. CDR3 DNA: TGTGCCAGCAGGGACAGTGGTAATTCACCCCTCCACTTT. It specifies CASRDSGNSPLHF.

In DNA, the CDR3 is TGTGCAAGTCGCTTAAGAGGCCTAGCGGGGGCCGACAAGGAGGTGAATACGCAGTATTTT. It codes for CASRLRGLAGADKEVNTQYF. V and J are TRBV12-2 and TRBJ2-3; TRBD2 is the table's D call, not checked against the DNA. TRBV12-2 is assigned pseudogene status. This CDR3 has 20 residues.

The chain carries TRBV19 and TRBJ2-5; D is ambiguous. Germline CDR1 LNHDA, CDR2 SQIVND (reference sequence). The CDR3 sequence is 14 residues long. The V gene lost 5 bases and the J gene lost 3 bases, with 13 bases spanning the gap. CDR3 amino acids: CASSSERQKETQYF. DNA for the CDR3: TGTGCCAGTAGTTCAGAGCGCCAAAAAGAGACCCAGTACTTC.

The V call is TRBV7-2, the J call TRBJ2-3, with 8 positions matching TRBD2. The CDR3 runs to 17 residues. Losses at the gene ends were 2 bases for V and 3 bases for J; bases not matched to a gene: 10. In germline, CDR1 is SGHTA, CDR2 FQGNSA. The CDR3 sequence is CASSLRGASGWTDTQYF. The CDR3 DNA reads TGTGCCAGCAGCTTAAGGGGCGCTAGCGGGTGGACAGATACGCAGTATTTT.

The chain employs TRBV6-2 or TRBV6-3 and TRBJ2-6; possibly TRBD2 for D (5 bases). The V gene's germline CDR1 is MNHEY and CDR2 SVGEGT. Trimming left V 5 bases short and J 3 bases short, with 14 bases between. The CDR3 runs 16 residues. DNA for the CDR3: TGTGCCAGCAGTCCCAGGAGGTGGTTTGGGGCCAACGTCCTGACTTTC. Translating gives CASSPRRWFGANVLTF.